This T cell receptor (beta chain) was recovered during a study of long-term antiretroviral therapy in people with HIV. Study-level information: First collections came about a decade before the 2015 immediate-ART recommendation.

As to this clone: Its antigen remains unknown.

This CDR3 is 13 amino acids long. V was cut by 4 bases and J by 4 bases, with 11 bases left in between. Germline assignment: CDR1 SGDLS and CDR2 YYNGEE. Run at survey level, the immunoSEQ assay was version v3.0. Profiled with immunoSEQ multiplex PCR; TCRdb holds only in-frame clones, not every one. The sample holds around 34,000 clones, 75% to 90% seen once. DNA was extracted from around 1-9.1 million thawed cryopreserved PBMC. Notes on the study in general: In the period from about 2004 to 2017, blood was collected, possibly under older ART regimens.

The origin of this receptor is a man aged 18 to 29 with HIV. The source was unsorted PBMCs, collected 1.5 years after starting antiretroviral therapy. The chain has TRBV9 and TRBJ1-2; D is uncertain. CDR3 region: CASSPDGAYGYTF. CDR3 DNA: TGTGCCAGCAGCCCTGACGGAGCCTATGGCTACACCTTC.